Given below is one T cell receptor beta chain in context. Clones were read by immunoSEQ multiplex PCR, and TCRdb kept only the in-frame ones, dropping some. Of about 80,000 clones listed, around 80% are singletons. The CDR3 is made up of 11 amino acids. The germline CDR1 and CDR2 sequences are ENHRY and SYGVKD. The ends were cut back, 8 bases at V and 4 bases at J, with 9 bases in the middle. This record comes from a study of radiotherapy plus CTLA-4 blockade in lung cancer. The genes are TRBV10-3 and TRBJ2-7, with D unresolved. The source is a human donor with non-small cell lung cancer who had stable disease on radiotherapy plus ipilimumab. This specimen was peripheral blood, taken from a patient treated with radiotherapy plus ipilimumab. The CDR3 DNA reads TGTGCCATCGGCGGATATTACGAGCAGTACTTC. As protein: CAIGGYYEQYF.